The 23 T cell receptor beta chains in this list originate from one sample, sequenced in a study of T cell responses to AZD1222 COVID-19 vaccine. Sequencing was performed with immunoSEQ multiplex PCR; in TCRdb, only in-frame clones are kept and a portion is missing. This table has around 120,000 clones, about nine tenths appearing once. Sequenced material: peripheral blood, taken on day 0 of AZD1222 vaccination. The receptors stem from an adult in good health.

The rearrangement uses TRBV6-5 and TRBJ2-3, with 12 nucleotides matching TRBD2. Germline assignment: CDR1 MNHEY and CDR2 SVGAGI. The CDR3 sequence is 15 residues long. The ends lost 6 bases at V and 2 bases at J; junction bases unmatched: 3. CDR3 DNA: TGTGCCAGCAGGCTAGCGGGAGGGCTCACAGATACGCAGTATTTT. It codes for CASRLAGGLTDTQYF.

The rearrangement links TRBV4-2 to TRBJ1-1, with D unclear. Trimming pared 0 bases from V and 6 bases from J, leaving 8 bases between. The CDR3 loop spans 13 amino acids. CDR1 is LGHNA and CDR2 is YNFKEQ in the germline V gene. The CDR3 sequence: CASSQESGSEAFF. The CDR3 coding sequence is TGTGCCAGCAGCCAAGAATCGGGCTCTGAAGCTTTCTTT.

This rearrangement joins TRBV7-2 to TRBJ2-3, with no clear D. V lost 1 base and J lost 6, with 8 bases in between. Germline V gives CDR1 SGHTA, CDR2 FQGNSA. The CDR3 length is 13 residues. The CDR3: CASSLDPADTQYF. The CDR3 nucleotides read TGTGCCAGCAGCTTAGACCCGGCGGATACGCAGTATTTT.

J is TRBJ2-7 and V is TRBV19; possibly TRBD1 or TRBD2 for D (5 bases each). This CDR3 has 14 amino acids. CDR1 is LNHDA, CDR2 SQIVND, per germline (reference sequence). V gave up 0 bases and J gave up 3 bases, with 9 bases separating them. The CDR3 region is CASSIDRGVYEQYF. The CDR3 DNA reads TGTGCCAGTAGTATAGATCGAGGGGTCTACGAGCAGTACTTC.

CDR3 in DNA: TGTGCCAGCAGCTTAGCCCGGGACGTACACTACGAGCAGTACTTC. Its protein product is CASSLARDVHYEQYF. The chain carries TRBV7-2 and TRBJ2-7; tentatively, D is TRBD1 or TRBD2 (5 bases each). V dropped 0 bases and J dropped 3 bases, with 12 bases sitting between them. This CDR3 has 15 residues. CDR1 is SGHTA, CDR2 FQGNSA, per germline.

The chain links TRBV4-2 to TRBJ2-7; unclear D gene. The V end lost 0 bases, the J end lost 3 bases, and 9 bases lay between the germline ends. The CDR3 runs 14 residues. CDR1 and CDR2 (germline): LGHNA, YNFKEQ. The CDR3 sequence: CASSQDPVIYEQYF. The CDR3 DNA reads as TGTGCCAGCAGCCAAGATCCGGTTATCTACGAGCAGTACTTC.

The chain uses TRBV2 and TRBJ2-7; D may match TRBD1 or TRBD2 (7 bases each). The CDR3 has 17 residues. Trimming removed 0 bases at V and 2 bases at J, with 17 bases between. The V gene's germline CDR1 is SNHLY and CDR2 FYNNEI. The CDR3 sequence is CASSEALPGGGPYEQYF. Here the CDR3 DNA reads TGTGCCAGCAGTGAAGCGCTCCCAGGGGGGGGGCCCTACGAGCAGTACTTC.

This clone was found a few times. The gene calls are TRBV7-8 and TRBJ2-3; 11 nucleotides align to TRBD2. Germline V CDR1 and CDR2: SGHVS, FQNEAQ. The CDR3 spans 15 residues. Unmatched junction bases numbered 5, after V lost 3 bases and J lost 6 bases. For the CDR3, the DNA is TGTGCCAGCAGCTTCGGGACTAGCGGTGCCGATACGCAGTATTTT. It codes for CASSFGTSGADTQYF.

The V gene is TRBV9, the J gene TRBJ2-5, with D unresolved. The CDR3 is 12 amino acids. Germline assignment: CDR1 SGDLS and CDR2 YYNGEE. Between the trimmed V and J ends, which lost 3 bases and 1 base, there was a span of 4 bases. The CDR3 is CASSGAQETQYF. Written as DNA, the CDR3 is TGTGCCAGCAGCGGGGCCCAAGAGACCCAGTACTTC. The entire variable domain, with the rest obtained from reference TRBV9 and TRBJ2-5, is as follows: DSGVTQTPKHLITATGQRVTLRCSPRSGDLSVYWYQQSLDQGLQFLIQYYNGEERAKGNILERFSAQQFPDLHSELNLSSLELGDSALYFCASSGAQETQYFGPGTRLLVL.

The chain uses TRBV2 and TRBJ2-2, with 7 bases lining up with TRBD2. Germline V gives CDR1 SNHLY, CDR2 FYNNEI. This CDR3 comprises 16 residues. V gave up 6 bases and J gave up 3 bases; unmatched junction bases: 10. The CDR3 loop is CASRIPLGRDTGELFF. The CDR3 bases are TGTGCCAGCAGGATCCCCTTAGGGAGGGACACCGGGGAGCTGTTTTTT. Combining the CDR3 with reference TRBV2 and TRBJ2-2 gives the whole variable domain EPEVTQTPSHQVTQMGQEVILRCVPISNHLYFYWYRQILGQKVEFLVSFYNNEISEKSEIFDDQFSVERPDGSNFTLKIRSTKLEDSAMYFCASRIPLGRDTGELFFGEGSRLTVL.

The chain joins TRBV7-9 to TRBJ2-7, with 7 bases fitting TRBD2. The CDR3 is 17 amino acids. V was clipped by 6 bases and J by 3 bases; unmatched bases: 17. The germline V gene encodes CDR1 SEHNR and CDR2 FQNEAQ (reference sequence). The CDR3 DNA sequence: TGTGCCAGCAGTCCCAAGCAATGGGCTAGCGGTGACTACGAGCAGTACTTC. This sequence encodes CASSPKQWASGDYEQYF. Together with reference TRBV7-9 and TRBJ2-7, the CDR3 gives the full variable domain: DTGVSQNPRHKITKRGQNVTFRCDPISEHNRLYWYRQTLGQGPEFLTYFQNEAQLEKSRLLSDRFSAERPKGSFSTLEIQRTEQGDSAMYLCASSPKQWASGDYEQYFGPGTRLTVT.

In nucleotides, the CDR3 is TGCGCCAGCAGCTCTACATGGACAGGGGCAACTAATGAAAAACTGTTTTTT. Protein sequence: CASSSTWTGATNEKLFF. The rearrangement links TRBV5-1 to TRBJ1-4; 9 bases fit TRBD1. With 3 bases clipped from V and 0 bases from J, the junction kept 6 bases outside the gene matches. The germline CDR1 and CDR2 sequences are SGHRS and YFSETQ. CDR3 length: 17 residues.

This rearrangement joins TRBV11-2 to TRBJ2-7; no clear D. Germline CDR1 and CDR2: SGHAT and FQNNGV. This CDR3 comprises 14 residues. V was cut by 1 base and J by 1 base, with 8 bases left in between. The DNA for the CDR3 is TGTGCCAGCAGCTTAGTTTGGCAGTCCTACGAGCAGTACTTC. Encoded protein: CASSLVWQSYEQYF. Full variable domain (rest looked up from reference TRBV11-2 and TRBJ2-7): EAGVAQSPRYKIIEKRQSVAFWCNPISGHATLYWYQQILGQGPKLLIQFQNNGVVDDSQLPKDRFSAERLKGVDSTLKIQPAKLEDSAVYLCASSLVWQSYEQYFGPGTRLTVT.

In DNA form, the CDR3 reads TGTGCCAGCAGCAAGGCTGACACCTCTGGGGCCAACGTCCTGACTTTC. It specifies CASSKADTSGANVLTF. This sequence joins TRBV21-1 and TRBJ2-6; whether TRBD1, the table's D call, matches the DNA was not checked. TRBV21-1 is shown as a pseudogene. The CDR3 is 16 amino acids.

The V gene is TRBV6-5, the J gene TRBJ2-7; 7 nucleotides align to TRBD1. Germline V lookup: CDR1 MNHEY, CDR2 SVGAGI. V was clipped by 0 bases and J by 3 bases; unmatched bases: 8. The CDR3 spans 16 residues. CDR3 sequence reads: CASSYSTGQIFYEQYF. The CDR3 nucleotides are TGTGCCAGCAGTTACTCAACGGGACAGATTTTCTACGAGCAGTACTTC.

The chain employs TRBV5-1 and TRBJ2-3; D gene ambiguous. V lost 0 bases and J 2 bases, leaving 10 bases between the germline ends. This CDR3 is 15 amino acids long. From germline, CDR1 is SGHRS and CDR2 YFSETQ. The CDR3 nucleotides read TGCGCCAGCAGCTTGGGATTGCCTAACACAGATACGCAGTATTTT. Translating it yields CASSLGLPNTDTQYF.

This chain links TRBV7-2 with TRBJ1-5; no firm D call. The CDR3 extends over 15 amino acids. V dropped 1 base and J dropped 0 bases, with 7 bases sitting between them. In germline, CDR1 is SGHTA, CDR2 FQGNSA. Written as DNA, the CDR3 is TGTGCCAGCAGCTTAGTACACCATAGCAATCAGCCCCAGCATTTT. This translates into CASSLVHHSNQPQHF.

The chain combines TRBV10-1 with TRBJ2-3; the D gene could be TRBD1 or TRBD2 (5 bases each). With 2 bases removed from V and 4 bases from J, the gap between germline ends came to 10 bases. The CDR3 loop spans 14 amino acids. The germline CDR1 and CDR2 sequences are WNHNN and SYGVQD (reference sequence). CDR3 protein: CASSEGLGPDTQYF. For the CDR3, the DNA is TGCGCCAGCAGTGAGGGACTGGGGCCAGATACGCAGTATTTT.

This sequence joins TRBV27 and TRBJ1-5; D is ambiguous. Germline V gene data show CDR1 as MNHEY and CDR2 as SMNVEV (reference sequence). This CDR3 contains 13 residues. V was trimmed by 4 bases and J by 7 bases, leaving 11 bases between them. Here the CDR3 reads CASSSSAGQPQHF. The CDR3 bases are TGTGCCAGCAGTTCTTCTGCCGGGCAGCCCCAGCATTTT.

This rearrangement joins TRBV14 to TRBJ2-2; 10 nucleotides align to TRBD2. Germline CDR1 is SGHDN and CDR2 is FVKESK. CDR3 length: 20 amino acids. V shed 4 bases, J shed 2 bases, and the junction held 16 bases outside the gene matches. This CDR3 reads CASSRGMRTSGPTNTGELFF. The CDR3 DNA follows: TGTGCCAGCAGCCGAGGGATGAGGACTAGCGGACCCACAAACACCGGGGAGCTGTTTTTT. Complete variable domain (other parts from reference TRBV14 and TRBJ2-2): EAGVTQFPSHSVIEKGQTVTLRCDPISGHDNLYWYRRVMGKEIKFLLHFVKESKQDESGMPNNRFLAERTGGTYSTLKVQPAELEDSGVYFCASSRGMRTSGPTNTGELFFGEGSRLTVL.

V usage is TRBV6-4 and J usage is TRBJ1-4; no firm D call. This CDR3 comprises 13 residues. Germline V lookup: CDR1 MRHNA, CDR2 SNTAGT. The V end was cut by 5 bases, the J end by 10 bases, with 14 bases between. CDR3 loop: CASSTGWGGKLFF. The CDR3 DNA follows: TGTGCCAGCAGTACTGGTTGGGGTGGAAAACTGTTTTTT.

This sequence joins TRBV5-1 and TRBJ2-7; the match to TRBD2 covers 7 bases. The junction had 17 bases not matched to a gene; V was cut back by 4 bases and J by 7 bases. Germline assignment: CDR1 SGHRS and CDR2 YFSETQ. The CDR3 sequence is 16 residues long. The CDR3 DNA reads TGCGCCAGCAGCCCATCTCGGGGGGAACAAACGTATGAGCAGTACTTC. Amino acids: CASSPSRGEQTYEQYF.

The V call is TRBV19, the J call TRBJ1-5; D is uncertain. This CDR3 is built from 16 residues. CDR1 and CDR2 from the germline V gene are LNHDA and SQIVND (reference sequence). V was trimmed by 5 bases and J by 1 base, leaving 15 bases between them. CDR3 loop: CASSPLSGISNQPQHF. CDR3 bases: TGTGCCAGTAGTCCGTTGTCGGGTATCAGCAATCAGCCCCAGCATTTT.